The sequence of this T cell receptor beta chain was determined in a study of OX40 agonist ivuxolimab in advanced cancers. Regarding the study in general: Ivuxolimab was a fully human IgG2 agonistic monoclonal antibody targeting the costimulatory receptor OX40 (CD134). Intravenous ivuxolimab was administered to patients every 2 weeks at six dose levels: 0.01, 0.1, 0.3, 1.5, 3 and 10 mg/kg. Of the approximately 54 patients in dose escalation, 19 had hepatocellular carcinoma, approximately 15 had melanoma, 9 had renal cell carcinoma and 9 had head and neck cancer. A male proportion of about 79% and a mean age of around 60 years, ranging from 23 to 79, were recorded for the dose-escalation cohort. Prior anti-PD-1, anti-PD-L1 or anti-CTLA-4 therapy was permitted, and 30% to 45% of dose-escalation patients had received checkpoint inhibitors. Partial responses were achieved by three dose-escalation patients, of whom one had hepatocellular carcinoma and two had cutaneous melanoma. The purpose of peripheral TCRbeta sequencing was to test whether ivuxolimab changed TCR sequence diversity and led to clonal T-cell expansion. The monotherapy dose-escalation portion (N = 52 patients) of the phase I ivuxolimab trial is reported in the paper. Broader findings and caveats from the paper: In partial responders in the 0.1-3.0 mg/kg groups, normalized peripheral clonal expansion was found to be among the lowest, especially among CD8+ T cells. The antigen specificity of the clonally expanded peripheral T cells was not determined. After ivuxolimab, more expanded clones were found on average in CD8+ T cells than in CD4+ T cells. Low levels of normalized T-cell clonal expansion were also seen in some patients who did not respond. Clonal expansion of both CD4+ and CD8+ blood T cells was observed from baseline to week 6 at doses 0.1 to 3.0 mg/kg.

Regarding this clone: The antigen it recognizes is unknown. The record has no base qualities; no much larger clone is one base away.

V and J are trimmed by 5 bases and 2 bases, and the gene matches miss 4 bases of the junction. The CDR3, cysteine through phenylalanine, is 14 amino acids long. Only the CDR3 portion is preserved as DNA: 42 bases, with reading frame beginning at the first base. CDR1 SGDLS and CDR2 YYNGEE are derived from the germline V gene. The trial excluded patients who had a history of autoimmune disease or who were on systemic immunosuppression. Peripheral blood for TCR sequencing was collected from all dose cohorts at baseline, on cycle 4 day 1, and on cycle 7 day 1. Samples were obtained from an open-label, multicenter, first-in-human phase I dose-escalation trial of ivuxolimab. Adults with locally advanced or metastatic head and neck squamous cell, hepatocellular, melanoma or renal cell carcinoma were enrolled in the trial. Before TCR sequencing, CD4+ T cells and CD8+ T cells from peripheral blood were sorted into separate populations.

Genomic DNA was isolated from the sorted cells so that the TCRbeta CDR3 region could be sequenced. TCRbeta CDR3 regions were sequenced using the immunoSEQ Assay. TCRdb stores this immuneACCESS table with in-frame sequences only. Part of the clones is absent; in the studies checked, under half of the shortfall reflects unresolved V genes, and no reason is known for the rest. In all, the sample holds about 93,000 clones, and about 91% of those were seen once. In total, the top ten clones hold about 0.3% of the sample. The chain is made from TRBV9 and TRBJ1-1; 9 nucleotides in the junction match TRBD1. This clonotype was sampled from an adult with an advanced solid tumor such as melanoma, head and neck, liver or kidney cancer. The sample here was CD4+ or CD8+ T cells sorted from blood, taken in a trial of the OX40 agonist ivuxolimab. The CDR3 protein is CASRGTGGNTEAFF. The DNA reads TGTGCCAGCAGAGGTACAGGGGGCAACACTGAAGCTTTCTTT.